One and the same sample provided the 26 T cell receptor beta chains below, sequenced in a study of blood T cells in healthy people across ages. PCR was performed a second time for about 6 to 11 cycles using a sample-barcoded 5' primer and a J-beta primer mix. TCRdb itself ran the 5' RACE reads through MiXCR, one entry per CDR3 protein. In the table there are fewer than 700,000 distinct CDR3 sequences, around 43% of which are singletons. Sequencing was performed on blood. The receptors originated from a man older than 75 in good health.

The chain carries TRBV30 and TRBJ2-4, with D tentatively TRBD1 (6 bases). The J call may be mistaken, given a closer DNA end match to TRBJ2-7. This CDR3 contains 14 residues. Germline CDR1 and CDR2: GTSNPN and SVGIG (reference sequence). The CDR3 DNA is TGTGCCTGGACCGTCGGGACATCTACCTACGAGCAGTACTTC. Amino acid sequence: CAWTVGTSTYEQYF.

This clonotype was seen a handful of times. The rearrangement links TRBV28 to TRBJ2-7, with TRBD1 identical over 8 bases. The CDR3 contains 14 residues. J was trimmed by 5 bases and V by 6 bases; bases with no gene match: 9. Germline CDR1 and CDR2: MDHEN and SYDVKM. The CDR3 region has the DNA TGTGCCAGCAGAACCGGACAGGGAGTGCACGAGCAGTACTTC. This sequence encodes CASRTGQGVHEQYF.

Ten or more counts support this clonotype. The junction differs from germline at one of its ends, possibly a read error. This sequence joins TRBV5-1 and TRBJ2-7; no clear D gene. The CDR3 is 11 residues long. From germline, CDR1 is SGHRS and CDR2 YFSETQ. The CDR3 DNA is TGTGCCAGCAGCCTCTATGACGAGCAGTACTTC. Translating it yields CASSLYDEQYF.

This clonotype was seen more than once but under ten times. The chain recombines TRBV7-9 with TRBJ1-6; D possibly corresponds to TRBD1 (5 bases). Per germline, CDR1 SEHNR and CDR2 FQNEAQ (reference sequence). The CDR3 consists of 13 residues. Trimming shortened V by 0 bases and J by 14 bases, and 11 bases separated the two germline ends. Here the CDR3 reads CASSLAGDMSLHF. For the CDR3, the DNA is TGTGCCAGCAGCTTAGCGGGGGATATGTCCCTCCACTTT.

The J gene is TRBJ2-6, the V gene TRBV30, with 7 bases fitting TRBD2. The CDR3 is made up of 15 amino acids. Germline assignment: CDR1 GTSNPN and CDR2 SVGIG (reference sequence). With V trimmed by 2 bases and J by 0 bases, 1 base remained unmatched. The CDR3 nucleotides read TGTGCCTGGAGTCGGGGGGACTCTGGGGCCAACGTCCTGACTTTC. Amino acid sequence: CAWSRGDSGANVLTF.

This clonotype was recorded at least ten times. The CDR3 coding sequence is TGTGCCAGCACCAGCGGACAGGGGGACTACGAGCAGTACTTC. Residues: CASTSGQGDYEQYF. This chain links TRBV7-2 with TRBJ2-7; 10 nucleotides line up with TRBD1. The CDR3 is 14 residues long. Per germline, CDR1 SGHTA and CDR2 FQGNSA. V was pared by 7 bases and J by 3 bases, with 6 bases of the junction left unmatched.

V is TRBV6-2 or TRBV6-3 and J is TRBJ1-4; D gene uncertain. Trimming left V 2 bases short and J 0 bases short, with 10 bases between. Looked up from germline, CDR1 is MNHEY and CDR2 is SVGEGT. CDR3 length: 16 amino acids. The CDR3 spells CASSYPGGATNEKLFF. The DNA of the CDR3 is TGTGCCAGCAGTTACCCCGGAGGAGCAACTAATGAAAAACTGTTTTTT.

The V call is TRBV5-1, the J call TRBJ2-7, with D possibly TRBD2 on 6 matching bases. V was shortened by 2 bases and J by 7 bases, with 31 bases between the two germline ends. Germline V gene data show CDR1 as SGHRS and CDR2 as YFSETQ. CDR3 length: 19 residues. This chain's CDR3 is CASSFPGHKDGTLYNEQYF. CDR3 DNA: TGCGCCAGCAGCTTTCCAGGACACAAAGACGGGACTCTTTACAATGAGCAGTACTTC.

The V and J genes are TRBV20-1 and TRBJ1-1; no clear D gene. This CDR3 contains 12 residues. Looked up from germline, CDR1 is DFQATT and CDR2 is SNEGSKA (reference sequence). V shed 6 bases and J shed 6 bases, with 14 bases lying between them. CDR3: CSADGSVAEAFF. The CDR3 DNA sequence: TGCAGTGCGGATGGGAGCGTCGCTGAAGCTTTCTTT.

This clonotype has a count of ten or more. The V call is TRBV7-2, the J call TRBJ2-6; D not resolved. The ends were cut back, 6 bases at V and 2 bases at J, with 11 bases in the middle. The CDR3 totals 15 residues. Germline loops: CDR1 SGHTA, CDR2 FQGNSA. Here the CDR3 reads CASSLSRTGANVLTF. CDR3 nucleotides: TGTGCCAGCAGTTTAAGTCGCACTGGGGCCAACGTCCTGACTTTC.

The rearrangement uses TRBV20-1 and TRBJ2-7; 7 nucleotides match TRBD2. The CDR3 spans 14 residues. Trimming removed 3 bases from V and 5 bases from J; junction bases left unmatched: 10. Germline CDR1 DFQATT, CDR2 SNEGSKA (reference sequence). CDR3 residues: CSASSGGERDEQYF. In DNA, the CDR3 is TGCAGTGCTAGCTCGGGGGGTGAAAGGGACGAGCAGTACTTC.

This clonotype was detected a few times. The chain recombines TRBV12-5 with TRBJ2-3; TRBD1 or TRBD2 may be the D gene (6 bases each). CDR1 is LGHNT and CDR2 is FRNRAP in the germline V gene. V shed 5 bases and J shed 5 bases, with 11 bases lying between them. This CDR3 region has 13 residues. This CDR3 is CASGVGGGDTQYF. In DNA form, the CDR3 reads TGTGCTAGTGGTGTTGGAGGGGGAGATACGCAGTATTTT.

On this clonotype itself: Being one base from a much bigger clone, this may be a read error. The chain combines TRBV7-2 with TRBJ2-7; D gene uncertain. Germline V lookup: CDR1 SGHTA, CDR2 FQGNSA. The CDR3 covers 12 residues. This chain's CDR3 is CAGSFHTYEQYF. CDR3 nucleotide sequence: TGTGCCGGCAGCTTCCATACCTACGAGCAGTACTTC.

DNA of the CDR3: TGTGCCAGCAGTCGGTCAAACCAAGAGACCCAGTACTTC. The encoded protein is CASSRSNQETQYF. The V and J genes are TRBV6-2 or TRBV6-3 and TRBJ2-5; D not certain. The CDR3 is 13 residues long. Per germline, CDR1 MNHEY and CDR2 SVGEGT. Between the trimmed V and J ends, which lost 5 bases and 0 bases, there was a span of 7 bases.

This clonotype appeared a single time. The J gene is TRBJ2-4, the V gene TRBV27; D remains unclear. Germline V gene lookup returns CDR1 MNHEY and CDR2 SMNVEV (reference sequence). This CDR3 comprises 12 residues. Trimming took 6 bases from V and 13 from J, leaving 16 bases between them. The chain's CDR3 is CASRTLSYGQYF. The CDR3 nucleotides read TGTGCCAGCAGGACTCTCTCCTACGGGCAGTACTTC.

A few counts support this clonotype. The chain has TRBV20-1 and TRBJ1-3; D gene uncertain. This CDR3 is 12 amino acids long. In germline, CDR1 is DFQATT, CDR2 SNEGSKA (reference sequence). V was cut by 3 bases and J by 4 bases, with 7 bases left in between. This CDR3 reads CSARVSGNTIYF. CDR3 coding DNA: TGCAGTGCTAGGGTGTCCGGAAACACCATATATTTT.

The chain carries TRBV7-2 and TRBJ2-1; perhaps TRBD1 as D (7 bases). The CDR3 has 16 amino acids. The V gene's germline CDR1 is SGHTA and CDR2 FQGNSA. Trimming pared 4 bases from V and 8 bases from J, leaving 21 bases between. The CDR3, as DNA: TGTGCCAGCAGCTCCAGGGGGACTGTGGTGGCGTATGAGCAGTTCTTC. Amino acid sequence: CASSSRGTVVAYEQFF.

The sample holds many counts of this clonotype. CDR3 sequence reads: CASSFPRMQETQYF. The CDR3 DNA reads as TGTGCCAGCAGCTTCCCCAGGATGCAAGAGACCCAGTACTTC. The J gene is TRBJ2-5, the V gene TRBV5-6, with unresolved D. V lost 2 bases to trimming and J lost 2 bases, with 10 bases between them. CDR1 and CDR2 (germline): SGHDT, YYEEEE. This CDR3 contains 14 residues.

The chain has TRBV12-3 or TRBV12-4 and TRBJ2-6; 12 positions match TRBD1. Trimming removed 6 bases from V and 4 bases from J; junction bases left unmatched: 13. CDR3 size: 19 residues. CDR3 residues: CASSLLRGQGASGANVLTF. CDR3 nucleotide sequence: TGTGCCAGCAGCCTACTGCGGGGACAGGGGGCTTCAGGGGCCAACGTCCTGACTTTC.

This clonotype has just a few counts. V and J are TRBV6-1 and TRBJ2-3; D perhaps matches TRBD1 (6 bases). V was shortened by 6 bases and J by 5 bases, with 12 bases between the two germline ends. Germline V gives CDR1 MNHNS, CDR2 SASEGT. This CDR3 contains 13 residues. The CDR3 DNA sequence: TGTGCCAGCAGCAGGGGAGAGGGAGATACGCAGTATTTT. Amino acids: CASSRGEGDTQYF.

This clonotype was counted a few times. This chain uses TRBV12-3 or TRBV12-4 with TRBJ2-5, with a weak D call TRBD2 (5 bases). CDR3 size: 15 residues. V lost 5 bases and J 5 bases, leaving 18 bases between the germline ends. The CDR3 region has the DNA TGTGCCAGCAGTGCCAGCGGAGGAGGAATGGAGACCCAGTACTTC. This codes for CASSASGGGMETQYF.

The rearrangement links TRBV7-9 to TRBJ2-1; 9 bases fit TRBD2. With 2 bases clipped from V and 5 bases from J, the junction kept 4 bases outside the gene matches. CDR1 and CDR2 (germline): SEHNR, FQNEAQ (reference sequence). The CDR3 has 15 amino acids. DNA for the CDR3: TGTGCCAGCAGCTTACTAGCGGGATGGGACAATGAGCAGTTCTTC. Protein: CASSLLAGWDNEQFF.

V is TRBV7-2 and J is TRBJ2-1; D may be TRBD2 (6 bases). Germline V gene sequence: CDR1 SGHTA, CDR2 FQGNSA. V lost 5 bases to trimming and J lost 3 bases, with 20 bases between them. The CDR3 sequence is 17 residues long. As DNA, the CDR3 is TGTGCCAGCAGCCTACTGGCGGGGCAGACTTTCTACAATGAGCAGTTCTTC. It is translated as CASSLLAGQTFYNEQFF.

V usage is TRBV6-5 and J usage is TRBJ2-5, with 8 bases matching TRBD1. Per germline, CDR1 MNHEY and CDR2 SVGAGI. The length of the CDR3 is 15 residues. With V trimmed by 5 bases and J by 0 bases, 5 bases remained unmatched. CDR3 amino acids: CASSSEDRDQETQYF. The CDR3 DNA is TGTGCCAGCAGTAGTGAGGACAGGGACCAAGAGACCCAGTACTTC.

The rearrangement uses TRBV2 and TRBJ2-2, with a possible D match to TRBD1 (6 bases). The V gene's germline CDR1 is SNHLY and CDR2 FYNNEI. The CDR3 contains 16 residues. V lost 1 base and J lost 0, with 9 bases in between. The CDR3 loop reads CASSEDRDANTGELFF. CDR3 DNA sequence: TGTGCCAGCAGTGAAGACAGGGACGCGAACACCGGGGAGCTGTTTTTT.

V and J are TRBV15 and TRBJ1-4, with D perhaps TRBD1 (6 bases). The V gene's germline CDR1 is LNHNV and CDR2 YYDKDF (reference sequence). Trimming pared 1 base from V and 6 bases from J, leaving 9 bases between. This CDR3 is built from 14 residues. The CDR3, as DNA: TGTGCCACCAGCAGAGCGGGGGGCGATGAAAAACTGTTTTTT. It encodes CATSRAGGDEKLFF.